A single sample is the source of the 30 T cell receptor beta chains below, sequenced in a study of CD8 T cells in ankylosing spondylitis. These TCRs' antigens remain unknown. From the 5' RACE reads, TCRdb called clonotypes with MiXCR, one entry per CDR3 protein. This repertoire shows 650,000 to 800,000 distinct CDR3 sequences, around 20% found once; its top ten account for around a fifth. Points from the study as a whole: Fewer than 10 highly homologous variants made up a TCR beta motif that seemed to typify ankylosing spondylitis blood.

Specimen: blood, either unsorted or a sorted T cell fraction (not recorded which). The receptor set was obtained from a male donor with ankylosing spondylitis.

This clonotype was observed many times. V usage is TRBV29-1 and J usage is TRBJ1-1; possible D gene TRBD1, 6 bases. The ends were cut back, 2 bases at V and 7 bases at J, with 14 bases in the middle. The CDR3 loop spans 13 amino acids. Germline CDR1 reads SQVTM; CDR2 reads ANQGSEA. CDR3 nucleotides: TGCAGCGTTGAAAAGTCTACAGGGAGTGAAGCTTTCTTT. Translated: CSVEKSTGSEAFF.

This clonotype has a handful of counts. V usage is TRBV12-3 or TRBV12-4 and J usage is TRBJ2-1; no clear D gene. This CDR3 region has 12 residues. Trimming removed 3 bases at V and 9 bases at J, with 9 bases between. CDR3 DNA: TGTGCCAGCAGTTTCAGCTGGGCTGAGCAGTTCTTC. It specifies CASSFSWAEQFF.

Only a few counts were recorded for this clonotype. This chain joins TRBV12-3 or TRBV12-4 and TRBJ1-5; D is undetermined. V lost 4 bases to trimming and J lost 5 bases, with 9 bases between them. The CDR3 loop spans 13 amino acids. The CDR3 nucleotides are TGTGCCAGCAGTTCCGCCGTGTATCAGCCCCAGCATTTT. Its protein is CASSSAVYQPQHF.

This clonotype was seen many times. DNA for the CDR3: TGTGCCAGCAGTGGGGAGGGAAATCAGCCCCAGCATTTT. It specifies CASSGEGNQPQHF. The genes are TRBV12-3 or TRBV12-4 and TRBJ1-5; D gene uncertain. The CDR3 contains 13 residues. V was cut by 5 bases and J by 4 bases, with 9 bases left in between.

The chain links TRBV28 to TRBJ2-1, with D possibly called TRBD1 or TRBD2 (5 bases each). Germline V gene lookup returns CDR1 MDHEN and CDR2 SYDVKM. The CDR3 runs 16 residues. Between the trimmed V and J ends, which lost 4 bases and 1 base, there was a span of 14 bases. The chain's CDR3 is CASSSLVGVSYNEQFF. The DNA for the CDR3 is TGTGCCAGCAGTTCCCTGGTGGGGGTATCCTACAATGAGCAGTTCTTC. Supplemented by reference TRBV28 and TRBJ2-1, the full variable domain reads DVKVTQSSRYLVKRTGEKVFLECVQDMDHENMFWYRQDPGLGLRLIYFSYDVKMKEKGDIPEGYSVSREKKERFSLILESASTNQTSMYLCASSSLVGVSYNEQFFGPGTRLTVL.

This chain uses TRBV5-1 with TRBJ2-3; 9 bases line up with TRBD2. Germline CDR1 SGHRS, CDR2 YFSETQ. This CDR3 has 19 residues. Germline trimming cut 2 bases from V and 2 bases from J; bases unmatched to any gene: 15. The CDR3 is CASSLQDAGTSRYTDTQYF. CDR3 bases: TGCGCCAGCAGCTTACAGGATGCCGGGACTAGCAGATACACAGATACGCAGTATTTT.

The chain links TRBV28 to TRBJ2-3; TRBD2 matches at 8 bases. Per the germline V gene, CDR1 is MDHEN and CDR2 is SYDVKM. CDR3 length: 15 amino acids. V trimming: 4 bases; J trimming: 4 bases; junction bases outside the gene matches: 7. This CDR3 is CASSSGTSAADTQYF. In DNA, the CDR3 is TGTGCCAGCAGTTCCGGGACTAGTGCCGCAGATACGCAGTATTTT.

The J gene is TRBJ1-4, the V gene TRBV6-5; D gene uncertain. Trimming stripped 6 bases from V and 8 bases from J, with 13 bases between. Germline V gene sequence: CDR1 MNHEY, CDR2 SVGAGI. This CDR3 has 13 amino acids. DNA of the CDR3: TGTGCCAGCAGGGACTCAGGCCGGGAAAAACTGTTTTTT. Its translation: CASRDSGREKLFF.

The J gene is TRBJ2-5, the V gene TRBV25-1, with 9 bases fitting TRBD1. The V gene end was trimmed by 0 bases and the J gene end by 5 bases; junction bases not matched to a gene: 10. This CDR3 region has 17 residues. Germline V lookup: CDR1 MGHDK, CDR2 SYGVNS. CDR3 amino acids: CASSEYIHRGPRETQYF. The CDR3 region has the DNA TGTGCCAGCAGTGAATATATTCACAGGGGGCCACGGGAGACCCAGTACTTC.

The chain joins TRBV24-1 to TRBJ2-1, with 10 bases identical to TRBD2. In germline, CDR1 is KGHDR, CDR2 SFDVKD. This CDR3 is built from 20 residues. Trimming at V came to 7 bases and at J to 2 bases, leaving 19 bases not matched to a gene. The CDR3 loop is CATRESLAGSPFRTYNEQFF. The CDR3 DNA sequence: TGTGCCACCAGGGAATCACTAGCGGGGAGTCCATTTAGGACCTACAATGAGCAGTTCTTC.

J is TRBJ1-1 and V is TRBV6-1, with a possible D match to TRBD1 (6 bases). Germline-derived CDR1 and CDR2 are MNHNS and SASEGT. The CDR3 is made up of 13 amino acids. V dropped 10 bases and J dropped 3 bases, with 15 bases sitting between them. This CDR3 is CAISQGSDTEAFF. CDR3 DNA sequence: TGTGCCATTTCACAGGGAAGCGACACTGAAGCTTTCTTT.

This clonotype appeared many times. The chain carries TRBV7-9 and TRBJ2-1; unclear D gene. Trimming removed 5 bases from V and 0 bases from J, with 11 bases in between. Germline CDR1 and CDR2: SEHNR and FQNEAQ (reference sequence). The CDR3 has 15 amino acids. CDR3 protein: CASSPRASSYNEQFF. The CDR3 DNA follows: TGTGCCAGCAGCCCCCGGGCAAGCTCCTACAATGAGCAGTTCTTC.

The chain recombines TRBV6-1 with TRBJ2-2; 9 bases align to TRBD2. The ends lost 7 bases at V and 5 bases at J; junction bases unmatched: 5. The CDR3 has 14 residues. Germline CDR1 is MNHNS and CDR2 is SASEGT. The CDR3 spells CASTPGLATGELFF. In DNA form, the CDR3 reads TGTGCCAGCACCCCGGGACTAGCAACCGGGGAGCTGTTTTTT.

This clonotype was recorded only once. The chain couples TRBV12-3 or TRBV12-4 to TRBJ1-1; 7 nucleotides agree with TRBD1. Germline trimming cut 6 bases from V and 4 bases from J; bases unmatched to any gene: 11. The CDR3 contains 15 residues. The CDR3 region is CASSQYRGGGTEAFF. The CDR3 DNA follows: TGTGCCAGCAGCCAATACAGGGGTGGGGGCACTGAAGCTTTCTTT.

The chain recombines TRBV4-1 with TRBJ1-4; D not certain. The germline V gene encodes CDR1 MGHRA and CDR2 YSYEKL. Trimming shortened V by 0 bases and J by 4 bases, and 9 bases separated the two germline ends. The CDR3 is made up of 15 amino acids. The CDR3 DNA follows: TGCGCCAGCAGCCAAGAGGGCCAGCTTAATGAAAAACTGTTTTTT. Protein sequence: CASSQEGQLNEKLFF.

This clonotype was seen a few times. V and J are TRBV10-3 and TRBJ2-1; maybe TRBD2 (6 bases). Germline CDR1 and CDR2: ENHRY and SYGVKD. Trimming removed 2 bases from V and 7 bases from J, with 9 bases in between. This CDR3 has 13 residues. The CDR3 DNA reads TGTGCCATCAGTGAGGCGGGAAGGAATGAGCAGTTCTTC. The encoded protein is CAISEAGRNEQFF.

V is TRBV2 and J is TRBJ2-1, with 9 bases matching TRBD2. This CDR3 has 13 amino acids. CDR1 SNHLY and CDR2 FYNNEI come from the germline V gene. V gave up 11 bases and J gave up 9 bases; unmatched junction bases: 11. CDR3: CASLAGSGFEQFF. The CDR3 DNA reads TGTGCCTCCCTAGCGGGGTCCGGATTTGAGCAGTTCTTC.

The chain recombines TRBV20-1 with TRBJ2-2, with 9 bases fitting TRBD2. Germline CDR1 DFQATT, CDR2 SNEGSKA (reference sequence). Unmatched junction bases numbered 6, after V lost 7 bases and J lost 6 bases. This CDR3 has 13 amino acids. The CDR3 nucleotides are TGCAGTGGGCGGGAGGGCCTCGCCGGGGAGCTGTTTTTT. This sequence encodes CSGREGLAGELFF.

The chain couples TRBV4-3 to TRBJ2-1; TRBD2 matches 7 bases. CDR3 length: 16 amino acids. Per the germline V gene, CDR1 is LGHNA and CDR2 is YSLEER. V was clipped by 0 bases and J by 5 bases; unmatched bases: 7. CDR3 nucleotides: TGCGCCAGCAGCCAAGATCCCCGGGGACTAAACAATGAGCAGTTCTTC. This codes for CASSQDPRGLNNEQFF.

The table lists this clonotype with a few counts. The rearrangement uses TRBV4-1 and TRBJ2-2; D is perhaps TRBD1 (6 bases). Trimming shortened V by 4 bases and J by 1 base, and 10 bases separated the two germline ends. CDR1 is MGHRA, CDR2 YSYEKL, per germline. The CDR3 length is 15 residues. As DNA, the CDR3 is TGCGCCAGCAGCCTCTCGGACAGGAACACCGGGGAGCTGTTTTTT. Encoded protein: CASSLSDRNTGELFF.

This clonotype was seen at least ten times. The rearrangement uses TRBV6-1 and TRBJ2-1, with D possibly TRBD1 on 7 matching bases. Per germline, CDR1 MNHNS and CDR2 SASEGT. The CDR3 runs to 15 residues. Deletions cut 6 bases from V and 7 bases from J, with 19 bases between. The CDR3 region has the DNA TGTGCCAGCAGCCAACGGATGGAGGGGGCGAATGAGCAGTTCTTC. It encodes CASSQRMEGANEQFF.

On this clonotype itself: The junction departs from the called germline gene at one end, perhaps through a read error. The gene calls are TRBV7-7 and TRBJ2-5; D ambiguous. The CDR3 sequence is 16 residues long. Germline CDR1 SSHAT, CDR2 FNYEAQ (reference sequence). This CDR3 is CASSAYLGSSEETQYF. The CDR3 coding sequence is TGTGCTAGCAGCGCCTATCTAGGGTCCTCCGAAGAGACCCAGTACTTC.

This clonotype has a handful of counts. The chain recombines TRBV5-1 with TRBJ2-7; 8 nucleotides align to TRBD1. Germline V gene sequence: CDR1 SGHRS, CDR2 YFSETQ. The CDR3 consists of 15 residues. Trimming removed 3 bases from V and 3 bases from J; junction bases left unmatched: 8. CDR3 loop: CASSSGQGTDYEQYF. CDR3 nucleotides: TGCGCCAGCAGCTCAGGACAGGGTACCGACTACGAGCAGTACTTC.

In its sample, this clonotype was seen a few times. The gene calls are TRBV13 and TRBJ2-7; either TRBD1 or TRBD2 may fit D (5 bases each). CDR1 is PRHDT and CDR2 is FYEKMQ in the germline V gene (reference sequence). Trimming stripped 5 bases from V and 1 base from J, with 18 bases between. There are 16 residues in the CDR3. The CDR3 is CASSPLGSGASYEQYF. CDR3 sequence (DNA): TGTGCCAGCAGCCCCCTCGGCTCCGGGGCTTCCTACGAGCAGTACTTC.

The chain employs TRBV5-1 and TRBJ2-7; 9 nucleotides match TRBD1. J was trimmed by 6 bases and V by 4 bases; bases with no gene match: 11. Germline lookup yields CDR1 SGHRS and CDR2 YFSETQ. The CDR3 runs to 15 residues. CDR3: CASSTTGTGIGEQYF. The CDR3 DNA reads TGCGCCAGCAGCACCACCGGGACAGGGATTGGCGAGCAGTACTTC.

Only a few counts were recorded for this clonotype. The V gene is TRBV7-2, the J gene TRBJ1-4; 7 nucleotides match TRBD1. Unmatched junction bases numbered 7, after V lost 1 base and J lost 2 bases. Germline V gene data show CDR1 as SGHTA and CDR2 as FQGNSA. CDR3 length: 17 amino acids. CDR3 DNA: TGTGCCAGCAGCTTAGTGTACAGGGGTGCCACTAATGAAAAACTGTTTTTT. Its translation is CASSLVYRGATNEKLFF.

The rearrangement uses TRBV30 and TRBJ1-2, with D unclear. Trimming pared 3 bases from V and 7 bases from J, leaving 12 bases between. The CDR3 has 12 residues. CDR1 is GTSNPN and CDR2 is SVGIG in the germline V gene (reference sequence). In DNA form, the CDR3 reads TGTGCCTGGAGCCGACTCGATCCTGGCTACACCTTC. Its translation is CAWSRLDPGYTF.

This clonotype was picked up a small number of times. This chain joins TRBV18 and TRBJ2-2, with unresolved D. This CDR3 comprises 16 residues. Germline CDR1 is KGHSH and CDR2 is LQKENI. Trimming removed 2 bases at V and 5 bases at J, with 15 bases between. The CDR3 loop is CASSPMVAAETGELFF. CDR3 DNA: TGTGCCAGCTCACCAATGGTTGCCGCAGAGACCGGGGAGCTGTTTTTT.

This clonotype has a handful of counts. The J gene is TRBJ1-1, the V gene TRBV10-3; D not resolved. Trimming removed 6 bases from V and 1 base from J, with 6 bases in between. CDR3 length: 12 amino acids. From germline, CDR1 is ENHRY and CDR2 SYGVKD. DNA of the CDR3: TGTGCCATCAGATCAGAGAACACTGAAGCTTTCTTT. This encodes CAIRSENTEAFF.

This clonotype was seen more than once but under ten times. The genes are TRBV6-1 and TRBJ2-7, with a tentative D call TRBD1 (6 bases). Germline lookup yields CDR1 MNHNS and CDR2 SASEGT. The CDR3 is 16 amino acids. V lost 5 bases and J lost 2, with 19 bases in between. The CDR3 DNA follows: TGTGCCAGCAGTAAGACCTCAGGGGCGTACGCCTACGAGCAGTACTTC. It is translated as CASSKTSGAYAYEQYF.